These 7 T cell receptor beta chains came from one sample sequenced in a study of early T cells in non-severe SARS-CoV-2 infection. TCRdb passed the 5' RACE reads through MiXCR, listing each CDR3 protein once. Altogether more than 85,000 distinct CDR3 sequences are present, roughly an eighth being singletons, with the ten largest covering about 3.8%. Here the sequenced sample was whole blood, taken at baseline. The receptors were sampled from an adult who was a healthcare worker with PCR-confirmed SARS-CoV-2 infection or an uninfected control (not recorded which).

This clonotype was counted between two and nine times. The V gene is TRBV12-3 or TRBV12-4, the J gene TRBJ2-3, with 10 bases aligning to TRBD2. CDR3 size: 14 residues. Trimming cost V 6 bases and J 4 bases; bases outside gene matches: 4. The CDR3 reads CASRVSGGADTQYF. The CDR3 DNA is TGTGCCAGCAGGGTCAGCGGGGGGGCAGATACGCAGTATTTT.

This clonotype was seen more than once but under ten times. The J gene is TRBJ2-7, the V gene TRBV5-4; D may correspond to TRBD1 or TRBD2 (5 bases each). Germline V gene sequence: CDR1 SGHNT, CDR2 YYREEE (reference sequence). CDR3 size: 16 residues. V dropped 1 base and J dropped 4 bases, with 18 bases sitting between them. As DNA, the CDR3 is TGTGCCAGCAGCTTGCAAGGGAGCGCCAAGGGGTACGAGCAGTACTTC. Its protein is CASSLQGSAKGYEQYF.

V is TRBV2 and J is TRBJ1-2; 8 bases fit TRBD1. The V segment lost 8 bases and the J segment 2 bases; nucleotides outside the gene matches: 16. The CDR3 sequence is 17 residues long. Germline V gene sequence: CDR1 SNHLY, CDR2 FYNNEI. DNA for the CDR3: TGTGCCAGCTACCGAAAACCCCCACAGGGGGGAAACTATGGCTACACCTTC. This sequence encodes CASYRKPPQGGNYGYTF.

The chain has TRBV14 and TRBJ2-3; TRBD2 matches 10 bases. V lost 0 bases and J lost 6; bases outside the gene matches: 12. Germline values: CDR1 SGHDN, CDR2 FVKESK. CDR3 size: 18 residues. The chain's CDR3 is CASSQEWWSSGSPDTQYF. The CDR3 nucleotides read TGTGCCAGCAGCCAAGAATGGTGGTCTAGCGGGAGTCCCGATACGCAGTATTTT. The entire variable domain, with the rest obtained from reference TRBV14 and TRBJ2-3, is as follows: EAGVTQFPSHSVIEKGQTVTLRCDPISGHDNLYWYRRVMGKEIKFLLHFVKESKQDESGMPNNRFLAERTGGTYSTLKVQPAELEDSGVYFCASSQEWWSSGSPDTQYFGPGTRLTVL.

This clonotype was seen a handful of times. The chain couples TRBV4-2 to TRBJ2-5, with 8 bases that match TRBD2. The CDR3 length is 14 residues. Losses at the gene ends were 4 bases for V and 2 bases for J; bases not matched to a gene: 3. CDR1 LGHNA and CDR2 YNFKEQ come from the germline V gene. This CDR3 reads CASSLSGTQETQYF. CDR3 DNA sequence: TGTGCCAGCAGCCTTAGCGGGACTCAAGAGACCCAGTACTTC.

The chain is built from TRBV19 and TRBJ1-5, with D possibly matching TRBD1 (5 bases). Trimming took off 8 bases at V and 0 bases at J, with 17 bases between the two ends. The CDR3 runs 16 residues. Germline values: CDR1 LNHDA, CDR2 SQIVND (reference sequence). Written as DNA, the CDR3 is TGTGCCAGTCAAGATCAGGGCGGTGATAGCAATCAGCCCCAGCATTTT. This sequence encodes CASQDQGGDSNQPQHF.

The sample holds a few counts of this clonotype. This sequence joins TRBV12-3 or TRBV12-4 and TRBJ2-3, with 11 nucleotides matching TRBD2. J gave up 14 bases and V 6 bases, and 16 bases lay outside the gene matches. This CDR3 is 15 amino acids long. This chain's CDR3 is CASSPGTSGVKGPYF. CDR3 DNA: TGTGCCAGCAGCCCGGGGACTAGCGGAGTAAAAGGTCCGTATTTT.